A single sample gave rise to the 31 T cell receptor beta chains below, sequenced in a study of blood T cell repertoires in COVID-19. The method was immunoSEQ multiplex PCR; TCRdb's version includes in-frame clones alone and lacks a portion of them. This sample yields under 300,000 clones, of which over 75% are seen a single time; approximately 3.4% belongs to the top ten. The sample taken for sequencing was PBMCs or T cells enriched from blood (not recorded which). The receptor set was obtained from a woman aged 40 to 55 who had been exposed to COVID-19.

CDR3: CASSSSVPLRETQYF. CDR3 bases: TGTGCCAGCAGCTCCAGCGTTCCGCTTAGAGAGACCCAGTACTTC. The chain is built from TRBV11-1 and TRBJ2-5; D uncertain. V gave up 4 bases and J gave up 4 bases, with 16 bases separating them. From germline, CDR1 is SGHAT and CDR2 FQDESV (reference sequence). CDR3 length: 15 amino acids.

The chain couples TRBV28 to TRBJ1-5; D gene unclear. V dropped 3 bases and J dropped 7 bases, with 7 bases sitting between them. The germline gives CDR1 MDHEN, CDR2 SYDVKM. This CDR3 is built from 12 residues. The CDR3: CASSFGEQPQHF. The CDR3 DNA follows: TGTGCCAGCAGTTTCGGGGAACAGCCCCAGCATTTT.

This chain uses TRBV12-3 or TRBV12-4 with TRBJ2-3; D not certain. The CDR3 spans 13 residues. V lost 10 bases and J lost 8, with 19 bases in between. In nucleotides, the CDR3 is TGTGCCACCAACCGCCCACCCACGGGTACGCAGTATTTT. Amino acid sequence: CATNRPPTGTQYF.

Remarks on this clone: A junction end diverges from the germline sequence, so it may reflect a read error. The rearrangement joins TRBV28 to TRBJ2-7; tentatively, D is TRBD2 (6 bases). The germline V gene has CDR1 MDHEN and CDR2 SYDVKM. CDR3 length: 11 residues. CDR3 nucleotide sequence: TGCGGGAGTAGGAGTCCCTACGAGCAGTACTTC. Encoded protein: CGSRSPYEQYF.

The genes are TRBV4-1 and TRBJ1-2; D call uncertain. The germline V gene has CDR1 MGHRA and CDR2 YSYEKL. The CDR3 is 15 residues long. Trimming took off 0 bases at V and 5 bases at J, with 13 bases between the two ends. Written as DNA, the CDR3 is TGCGCCAGCAGCCAAGAAGTGAGGTTGGCATATGGCTACACCTTC. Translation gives CASSQEVRLAYGYTF.

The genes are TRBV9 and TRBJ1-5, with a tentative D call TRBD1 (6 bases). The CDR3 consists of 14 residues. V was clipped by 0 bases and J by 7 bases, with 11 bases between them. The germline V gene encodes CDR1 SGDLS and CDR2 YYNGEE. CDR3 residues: CASSVGDTGQPQHF. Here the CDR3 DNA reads TGTGCCAGCAGCGTAGGGGACACAGGACAGCCCCAGCATTTT.

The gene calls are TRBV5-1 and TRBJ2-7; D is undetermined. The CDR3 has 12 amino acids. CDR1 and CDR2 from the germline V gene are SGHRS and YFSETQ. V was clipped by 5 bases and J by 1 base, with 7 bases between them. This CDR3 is CASSEASYEQYF. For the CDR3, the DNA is TGCGCCAGCAGTGAGGCATCCTACGAGCAGTACTTC. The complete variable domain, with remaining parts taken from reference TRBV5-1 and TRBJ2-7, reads KAGVTQTPRYLIKTRGQQVTLSCSPISGHRSVSWYQQTPGQGLQFLFEYFSETQRNKGNFPGRFSGRQFSNSRSEMNVSTLELGDSALYLCASSEASYEQYFGPGTRLTVT.

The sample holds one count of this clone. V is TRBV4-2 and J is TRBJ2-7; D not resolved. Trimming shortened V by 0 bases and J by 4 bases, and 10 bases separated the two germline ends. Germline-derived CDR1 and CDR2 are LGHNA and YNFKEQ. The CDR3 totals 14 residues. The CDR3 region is CASSQEAVGYEQYF. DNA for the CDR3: TGTGCCAGCAGCCAAGAGGCGGTTGGGTACGAGCAGTACTTC.

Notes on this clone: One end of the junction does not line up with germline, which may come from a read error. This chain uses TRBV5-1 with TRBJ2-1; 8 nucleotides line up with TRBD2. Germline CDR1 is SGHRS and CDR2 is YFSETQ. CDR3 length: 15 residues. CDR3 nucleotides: TGTGCCAGCAGTACAAGCGGGAGCTCCTACAATGAGCAGTTCTTC. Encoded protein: CASSTSGSSYNEQFF.

CDR3 in amino acids: CASSQDITATNEKLFF. In nucleotides, the CDR3 is TGTGCCAGCAGCCAAGATATCACAGCAACTAATGAAAAACTGTTTTTT. This sequence joins TRBV4-2 and TRBJ1-4; D remains unclear. The germline V gene encodes CDR1 LGHNA and CDR2 YNFKEQ. The V gene lost 0 bases and the J gene lost 0 bases, with 8 bases spanning the gap. The CDR3 covers 16 residues.

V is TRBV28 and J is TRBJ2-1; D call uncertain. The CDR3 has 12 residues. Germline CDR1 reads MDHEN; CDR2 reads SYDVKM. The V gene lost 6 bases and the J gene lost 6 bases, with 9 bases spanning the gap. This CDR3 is CASSQSPNEQFF. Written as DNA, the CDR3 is TGTGCCAGCAGCCAGTCCCCCAATGAGCAGTTCTTC. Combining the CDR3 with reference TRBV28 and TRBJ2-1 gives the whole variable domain DVKVTQSSRYLVKRTGEKVFLECVQDMDHENMFWYRQDPGLGLRLIYFSYDVKMKEKGDIPEGYSVSREKKERFSLILESASTNQTSMYLCASSQSPNEQFFGPGTRLTVL.

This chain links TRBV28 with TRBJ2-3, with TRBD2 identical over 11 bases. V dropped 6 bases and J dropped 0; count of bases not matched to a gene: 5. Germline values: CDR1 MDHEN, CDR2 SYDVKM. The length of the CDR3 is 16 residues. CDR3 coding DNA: TGTGCCAGCAGCTCTAGCGGGGGGAGGAGCACAGATACGCAGTATTTT. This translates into CASSSSGGRSTDTQYF.

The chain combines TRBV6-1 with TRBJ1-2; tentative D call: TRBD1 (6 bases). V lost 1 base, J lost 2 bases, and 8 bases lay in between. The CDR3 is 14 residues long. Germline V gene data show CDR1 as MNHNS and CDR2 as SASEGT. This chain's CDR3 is CASSEVTGNYGYTF. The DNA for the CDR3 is TGTGCCAGCAGTGAAGTCACAGGGAACTATGGCTACACCTTC.

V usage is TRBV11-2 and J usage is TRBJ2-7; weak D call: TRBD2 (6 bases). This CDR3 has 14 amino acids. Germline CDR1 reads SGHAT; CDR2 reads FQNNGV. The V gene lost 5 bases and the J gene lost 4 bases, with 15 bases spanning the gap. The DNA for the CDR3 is TGTGCCAGCAGCCTGGCCGGGGCGGGGTACGAGCAGTACGTC. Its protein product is CASSLAGAGYEQYV.

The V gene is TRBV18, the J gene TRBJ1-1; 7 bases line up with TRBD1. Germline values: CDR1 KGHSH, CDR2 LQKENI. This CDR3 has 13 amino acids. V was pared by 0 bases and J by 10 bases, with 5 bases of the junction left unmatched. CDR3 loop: CASSPPQGDTAFF. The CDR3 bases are TGTGCCAGCTCACCACCTCAGGGGGATACAGCTTTCTTT. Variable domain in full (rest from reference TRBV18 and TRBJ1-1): NAGVMQNPRHLVRRRGQEARLRCSPMKGHSHVYWYRQLPEEGLKFMVYLQKENIIDESGMPKERFSAEFPKEGPSILRIQQVVRGDSAAYFCASSPPQGDTAFFGQGTRLTVV.

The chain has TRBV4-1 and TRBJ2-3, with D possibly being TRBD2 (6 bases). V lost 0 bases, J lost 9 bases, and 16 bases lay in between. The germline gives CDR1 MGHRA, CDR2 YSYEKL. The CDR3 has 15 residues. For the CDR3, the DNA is TGCGCCAGCAGCCAAGACGGGCCGGGAGCGGTAACGCAGTATTTT. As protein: CASSQDGPGAVTQYF.

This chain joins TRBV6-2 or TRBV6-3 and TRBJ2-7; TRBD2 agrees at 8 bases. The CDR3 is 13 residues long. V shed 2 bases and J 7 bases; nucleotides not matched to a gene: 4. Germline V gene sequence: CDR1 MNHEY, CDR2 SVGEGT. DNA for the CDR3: TGTGCCAGCAGTTACCAGGGACTAGGGGAGCAGTACTTC. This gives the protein CASSYQGLGEQYF.

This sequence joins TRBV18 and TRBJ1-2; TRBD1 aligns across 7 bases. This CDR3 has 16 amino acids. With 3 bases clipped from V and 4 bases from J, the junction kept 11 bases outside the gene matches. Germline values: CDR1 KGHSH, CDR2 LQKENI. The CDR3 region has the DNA TGTGCCAGCTCACCTATCACTCACAGGGGCAGCTATGGCTACACCTTC. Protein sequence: CASSPITHRGSYGYTF. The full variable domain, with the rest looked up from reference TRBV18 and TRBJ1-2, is NAGVMQNPRHLVRRRGQEARLRCSPMKGHSHVYWYRQLPEEGLKFMVYLQKENIIDESGMPKERFSAEFPKEGPSILRIQQVVRGDSAAYFCASSPITHRGSYGYTFGSGTRLTVV.

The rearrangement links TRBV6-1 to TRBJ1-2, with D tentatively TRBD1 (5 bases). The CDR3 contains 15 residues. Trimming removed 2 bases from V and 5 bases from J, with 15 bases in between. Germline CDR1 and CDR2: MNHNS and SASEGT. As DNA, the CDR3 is TGTGCCAGCAGTGAAAGGGAGGGTCAGGGATATGGCTACACCTTC. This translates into CASSEREGQGYGYTF.

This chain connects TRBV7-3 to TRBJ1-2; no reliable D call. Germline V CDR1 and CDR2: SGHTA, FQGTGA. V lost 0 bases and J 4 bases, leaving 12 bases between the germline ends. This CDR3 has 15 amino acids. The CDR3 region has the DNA TGTGCCAGCAGCTTAACGCCGGGATCCTTCTATGGCTACACCTTC. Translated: CASSLTPGSFYGYTF.

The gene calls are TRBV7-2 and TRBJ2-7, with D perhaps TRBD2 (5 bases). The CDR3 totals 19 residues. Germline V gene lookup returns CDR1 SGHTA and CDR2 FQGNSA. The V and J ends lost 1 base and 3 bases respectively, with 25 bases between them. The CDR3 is CASSLGRPARSARVYEQYF. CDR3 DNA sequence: TGTGCCAGCAGCTTAGGGAGGCCGGCGAGGTCAGCGCGGGTCTACGAGCAGTACTTC.

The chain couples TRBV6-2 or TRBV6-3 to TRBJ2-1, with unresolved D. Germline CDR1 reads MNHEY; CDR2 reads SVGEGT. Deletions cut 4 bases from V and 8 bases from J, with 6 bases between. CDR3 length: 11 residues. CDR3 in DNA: TGTGCCAGCAGTTTCCGGGATGAGCAGTTCTTC. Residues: CASSFRDEQFF.

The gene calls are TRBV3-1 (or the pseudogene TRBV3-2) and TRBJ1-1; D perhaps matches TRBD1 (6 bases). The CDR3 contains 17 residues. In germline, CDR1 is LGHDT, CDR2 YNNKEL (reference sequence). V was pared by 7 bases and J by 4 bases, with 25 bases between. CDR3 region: CASKQTSTGLRGTEAFF. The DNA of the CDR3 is TGTGCCAGCAAACAAACATCTACAGGGCTTCGGGGCACTGAAGCTTTCTTT.

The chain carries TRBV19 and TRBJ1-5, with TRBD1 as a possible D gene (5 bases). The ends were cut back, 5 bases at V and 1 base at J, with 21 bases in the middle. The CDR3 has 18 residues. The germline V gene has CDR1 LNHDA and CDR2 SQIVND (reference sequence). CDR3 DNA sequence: TGTGCCAGTAGTCCACATTTGACGGGGGGTTTCAGCAATCAGCCCCAGCATTTT. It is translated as CASSPHLTGGFSNQPQHF. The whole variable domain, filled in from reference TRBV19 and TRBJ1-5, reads DGGITQSPKYLFRKEGQNVTLSCEQNLNHDAMYWYRQDPGQGLRLIYYSQIVNDFQKGDIAEGYSVSREKKESFPLTVTSAQKNPTAFYLCASSPHLTGGFSNQPQHFGDGTRLSIL.

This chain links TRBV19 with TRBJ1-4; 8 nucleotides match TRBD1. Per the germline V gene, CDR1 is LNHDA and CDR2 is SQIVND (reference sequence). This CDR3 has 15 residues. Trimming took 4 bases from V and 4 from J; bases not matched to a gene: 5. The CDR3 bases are TGTGCCAGTAGTACCGGACAGGGTGGTAATGAAAAACTGTTTTTT. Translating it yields CASSTGQGGNEKLFF. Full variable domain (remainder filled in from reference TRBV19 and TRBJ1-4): DGGITQSPKYLFRKEGQNVTLSCEQNLNHDAMYWYRQDPGQGLRLIYYSQIVNDFQKGDIAEGYSVSREKKESFPLTVTSAQKNPTAFYLCASSTGQGGNEKLFFGSGTQLSVL.

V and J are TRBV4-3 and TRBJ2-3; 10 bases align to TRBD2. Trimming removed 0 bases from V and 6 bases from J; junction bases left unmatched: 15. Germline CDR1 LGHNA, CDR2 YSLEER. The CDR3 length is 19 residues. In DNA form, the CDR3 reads TGCGCCAGCAGCCAAGAGCCCCTAGCGGGGGCCTCCGGGGGGGATACGCAGTATTTT. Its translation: CASSQEPLAGASGGDTQYF.

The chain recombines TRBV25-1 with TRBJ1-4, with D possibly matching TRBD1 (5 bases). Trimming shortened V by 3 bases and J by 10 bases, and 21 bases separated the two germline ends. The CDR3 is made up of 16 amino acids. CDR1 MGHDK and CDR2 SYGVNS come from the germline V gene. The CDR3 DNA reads TGTGCCAGCAGTGACCCCTCCGGGGGTCACAGCGGAAAACTGTTTTTT. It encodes CASSDPSGGHSGKLFF. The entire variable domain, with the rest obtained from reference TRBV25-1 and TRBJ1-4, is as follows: EADIYQTPRYLVIGTGKKITLECSQTMGHDKMYWYQQDPGMELHLIHYSYGVNSTEKGDLSSESTVSRIRTEHFPLTLESARPSHTSQYLCASSDPSGGHSGKLFFGSGTQLSVL.

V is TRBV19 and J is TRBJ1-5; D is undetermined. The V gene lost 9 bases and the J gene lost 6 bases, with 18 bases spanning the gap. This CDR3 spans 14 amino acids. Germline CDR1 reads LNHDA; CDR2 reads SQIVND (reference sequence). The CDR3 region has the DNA TGTGCCAGCCAGGAATTGGGAGGTAGTCAGCCCCAGCATTTT. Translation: CASQELGGSQPQHF.

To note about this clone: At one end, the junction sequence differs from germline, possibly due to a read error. The CDR3, as DNA: TGTGCCAGCAGCTTAACAGGGACCCCGAACACTGAAGCTTTCTTT. Translating it yields CASSLTGTPNTEAFF. The rearrangement joins TRBV5-1 to TRBJ1-1, with TRBD1 as a possible D gene (6 bases). The CDR3 is made up of 15 amino acids. The V gene's germline CDR1 is SGHRS and CDR2 YFSETQ.

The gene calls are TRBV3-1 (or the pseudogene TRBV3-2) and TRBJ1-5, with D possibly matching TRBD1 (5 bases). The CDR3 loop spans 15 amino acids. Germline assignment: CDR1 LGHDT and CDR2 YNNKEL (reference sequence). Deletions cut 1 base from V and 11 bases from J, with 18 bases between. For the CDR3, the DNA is TGTGCCAGCAGCCAAGGTGGGCAGGGAATCGTGGCCCAGCATTTT. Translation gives CASSQGGQGIVAQHF.

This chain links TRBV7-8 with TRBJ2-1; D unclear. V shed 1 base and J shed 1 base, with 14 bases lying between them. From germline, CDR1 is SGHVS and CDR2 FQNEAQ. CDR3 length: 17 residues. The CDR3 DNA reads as TGTGCCAGCAGCTTAGTACCGATGGGCTCATCCTACAATGAGCAGTTCTTC. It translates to CASSLVPMGSSYNEQFF. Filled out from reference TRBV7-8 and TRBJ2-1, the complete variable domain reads GAGVSQSPRYKVAKRGQDVALRCDPISGHVSLFWYQQALGQGPEFLTYFQNEAQLDKSGLPSDRFFAERPEGSVSTLKIQRTQQEDSAVYLCASSLVPMGSSYNEQFFGPGTRLTVL.